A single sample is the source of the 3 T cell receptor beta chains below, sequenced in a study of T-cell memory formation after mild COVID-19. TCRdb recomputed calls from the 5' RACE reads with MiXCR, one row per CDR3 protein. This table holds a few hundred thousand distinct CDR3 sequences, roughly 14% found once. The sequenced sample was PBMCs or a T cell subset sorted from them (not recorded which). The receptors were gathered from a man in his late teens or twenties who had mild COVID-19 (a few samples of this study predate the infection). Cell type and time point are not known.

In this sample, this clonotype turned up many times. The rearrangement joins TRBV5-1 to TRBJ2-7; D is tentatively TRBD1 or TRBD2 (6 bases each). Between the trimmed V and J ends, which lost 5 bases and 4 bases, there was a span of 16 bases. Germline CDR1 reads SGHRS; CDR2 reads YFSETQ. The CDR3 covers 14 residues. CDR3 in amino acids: CASRMVPGAYEQYF. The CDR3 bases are TGCGCCAGCAGAATGGTCCCGGGGGCTTACGAGCAGTACTTC.

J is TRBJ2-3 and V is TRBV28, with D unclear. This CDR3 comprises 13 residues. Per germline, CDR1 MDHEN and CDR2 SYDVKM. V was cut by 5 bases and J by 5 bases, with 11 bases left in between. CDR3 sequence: CASSPHKVDTQYF. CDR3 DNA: TGTGCCAGCAGTCCGCACAAGGTAGATACGCAGTATTTT.

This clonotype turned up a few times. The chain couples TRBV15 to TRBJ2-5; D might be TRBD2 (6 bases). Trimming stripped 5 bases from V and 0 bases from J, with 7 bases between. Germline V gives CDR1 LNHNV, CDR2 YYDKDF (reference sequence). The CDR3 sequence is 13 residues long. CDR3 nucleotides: TGTGCCACCAGCGGGGGGTACCAAGAGACCCAGTACTTC. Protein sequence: CATSGGYQETQYF.